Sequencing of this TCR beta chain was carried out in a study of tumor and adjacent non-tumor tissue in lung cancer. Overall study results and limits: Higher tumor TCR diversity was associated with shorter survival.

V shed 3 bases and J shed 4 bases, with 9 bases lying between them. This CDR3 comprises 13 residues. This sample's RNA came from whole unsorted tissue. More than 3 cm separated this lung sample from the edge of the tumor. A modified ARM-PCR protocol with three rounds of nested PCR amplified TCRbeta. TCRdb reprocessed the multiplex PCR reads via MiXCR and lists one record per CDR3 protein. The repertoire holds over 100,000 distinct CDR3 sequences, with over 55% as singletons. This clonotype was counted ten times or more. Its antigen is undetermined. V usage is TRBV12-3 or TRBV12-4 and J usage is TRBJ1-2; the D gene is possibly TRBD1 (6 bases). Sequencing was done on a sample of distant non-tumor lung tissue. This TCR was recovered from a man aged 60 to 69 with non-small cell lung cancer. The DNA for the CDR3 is TGTGCCAGCAGTTTGGGGGCCAGCTATGGCTACACCTTC. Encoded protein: CASSLGASYGYTF.